This T cell receptor (beta chain) was identified in a study of CXCR3-negative and CXCR3-positive naive CD8 T cells. Study-level findings and limits: More hydrophobic TRB CDR3s were found in CXCR3-positive naive cells than in CXCR3-negative naive cells. Both of the naive subsets showed about the same high diversity, but memory CD8+ cells had much less.

Regarding this clonotype: As yet, its antigen is unknown.

Triplicates of around 300,000 cells were sorted from each CD8+ T cell subset. CDR3 length: 12 amino acids. It was by 5' RACE with UMI labels that the TRB cDNA libraries were prepared. Following a re-call of the 5' RACE reads, TCRdb has one entry per CDR3 protein and lacks DNA. There are about 57,000 distinct CDR3 sequences in the sample, with 0.5% to 0.55% held by the top ten. This chain links TRBV12-3 or TRBV12-4 with TRBJ1-2; TCRdb's D call, TRBD1, is unchecked because there is no DNA. Sequencing was carried out using naive CXCR3+ CD8+ T cells from blood. Sample subset: CD45RO-CCR7+CD27+CD95- naive CD8+ T cells expressing CXCR3 (TNR3+). The sequence came from a human donor in good health. Some clones in this sample may be carry-over from other donors' samples. The CDR3: CASSPGREGYTF.